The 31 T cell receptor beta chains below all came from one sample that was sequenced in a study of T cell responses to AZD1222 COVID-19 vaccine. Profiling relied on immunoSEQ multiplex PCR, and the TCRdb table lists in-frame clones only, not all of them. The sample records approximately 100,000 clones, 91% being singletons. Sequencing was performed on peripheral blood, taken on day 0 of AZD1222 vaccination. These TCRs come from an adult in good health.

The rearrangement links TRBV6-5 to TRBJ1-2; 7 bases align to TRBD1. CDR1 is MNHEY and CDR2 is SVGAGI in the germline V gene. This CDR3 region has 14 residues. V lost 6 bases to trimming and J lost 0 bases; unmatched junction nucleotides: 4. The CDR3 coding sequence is TGTGCCAGCAGAACGGGACAGACTAACTATGGCTACACCTTC. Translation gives CASRTGQTNYGYTF.

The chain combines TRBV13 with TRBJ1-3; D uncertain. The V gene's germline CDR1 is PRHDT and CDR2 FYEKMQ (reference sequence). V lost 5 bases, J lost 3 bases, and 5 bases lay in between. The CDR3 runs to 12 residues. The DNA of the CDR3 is TGTGCCAGCAGCCCGAATGGAAACACCATATATTTT. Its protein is CASSPNGNTIYF.

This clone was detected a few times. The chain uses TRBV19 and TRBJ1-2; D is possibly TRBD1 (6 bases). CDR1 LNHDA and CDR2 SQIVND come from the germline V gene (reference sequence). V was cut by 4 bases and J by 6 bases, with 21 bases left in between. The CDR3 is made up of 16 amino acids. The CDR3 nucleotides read TGTGCCAGTAGTAAGTACCTCAGGGGCAGTACGGATGGCTACACCTTC. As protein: CASSKYLRGSTDGYTF.

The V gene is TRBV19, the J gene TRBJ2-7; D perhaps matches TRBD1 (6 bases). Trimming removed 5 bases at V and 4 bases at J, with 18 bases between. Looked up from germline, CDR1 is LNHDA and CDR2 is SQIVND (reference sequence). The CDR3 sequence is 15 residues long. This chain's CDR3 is CASSRPGTQIYEQYF. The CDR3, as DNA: TGTGCCAGTAGTCGACCCGGGACACAAATTTACGAGCAGTACTTC. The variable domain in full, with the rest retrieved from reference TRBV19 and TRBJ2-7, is DGGITQSPKYLFRKEGQNVTLSCEQNLNHDAMYWYRQDPGQGLRLIYYSQIVNDFQKGDIAEGYSVSREKKESFPLTVTSAQKNPTAFYLCASSRPGTQIYEQYFGPGTRLTVT.

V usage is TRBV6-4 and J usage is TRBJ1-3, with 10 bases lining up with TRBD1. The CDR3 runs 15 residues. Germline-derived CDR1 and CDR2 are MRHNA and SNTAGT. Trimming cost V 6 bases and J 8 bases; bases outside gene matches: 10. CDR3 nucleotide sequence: TGTGCCAGCAGACGACCAGGGACAGGGGAGGACACCATATATTTT. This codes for CASRRPGTGEDTIYF.

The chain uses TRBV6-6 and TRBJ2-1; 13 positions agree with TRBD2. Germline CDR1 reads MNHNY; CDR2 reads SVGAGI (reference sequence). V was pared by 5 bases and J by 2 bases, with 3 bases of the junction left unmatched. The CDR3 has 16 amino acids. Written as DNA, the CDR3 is TGTGCCAGCAGTCGCACTAGCGGGGGGGCCTACAATGAGCAGTTCTTC. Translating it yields CASSRTSGGAYNEQFF.

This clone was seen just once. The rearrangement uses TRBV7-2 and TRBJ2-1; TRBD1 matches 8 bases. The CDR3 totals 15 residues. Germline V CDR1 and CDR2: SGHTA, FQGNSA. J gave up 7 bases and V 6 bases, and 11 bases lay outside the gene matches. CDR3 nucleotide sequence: TGTGCCAGCAGGTCTGTTCAGGGGGCAAGGAATGAGCAGTTCTTC. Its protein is CASRSVQGARNEQFF.

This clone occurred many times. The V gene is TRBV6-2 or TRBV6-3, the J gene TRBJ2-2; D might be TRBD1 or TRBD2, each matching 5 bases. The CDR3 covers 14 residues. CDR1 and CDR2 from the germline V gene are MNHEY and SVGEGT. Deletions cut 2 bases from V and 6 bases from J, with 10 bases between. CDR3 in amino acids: CASSYGTDSGELFF. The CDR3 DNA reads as TGTGCCAGCAGTTACGGGACCGACTCCGGGGAGCTGTTTTTT.

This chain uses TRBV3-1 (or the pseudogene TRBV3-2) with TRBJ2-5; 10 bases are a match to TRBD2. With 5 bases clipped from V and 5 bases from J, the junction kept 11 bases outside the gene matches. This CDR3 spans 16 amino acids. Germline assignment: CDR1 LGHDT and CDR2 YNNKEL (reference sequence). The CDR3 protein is CASSTSSGGIMETQYF. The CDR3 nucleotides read TGTGCCAGCAGCACTTCTAGCGGGGGTATTATGGAGACCCAGTACTTC.

CDR3 sequence (DNA): TGTGCCAGCAGCTATGGGACGCCAAGGGTTGGCTACACCTTC. Translating it yields CASSYGTPRVGYTF. J is TRBJ1-2 and V is TRBV5-6; a possible D gene is TRBD1 (5 bases). The germline V gene encodes CDR1 SGHDT and CDR2 YYEEEE. The ends were cut back, 3 bases at V and 7 bases at J, with 16 bases in the middle. The CDR3 runs to 14 residues.

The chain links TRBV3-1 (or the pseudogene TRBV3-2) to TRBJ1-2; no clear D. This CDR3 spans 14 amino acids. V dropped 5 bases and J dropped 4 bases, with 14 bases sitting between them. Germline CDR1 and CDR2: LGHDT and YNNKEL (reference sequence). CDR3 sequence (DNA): TGTGCCAGCAGCGTCTATCAGGCGGGCTATGGCTACACCTTC. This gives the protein CASSVYQAGYGYTF.

DNA of the CDR3: TGCGCCAGCAGCCCCGGAAGGGGACAGGGGAGAAACTATGGCTACACCTTC. Amino acids: CASSPGRGQGRNYGYTF. The V and J genes are TRBV4-1 and TRBJ1-2, with 10 bases identical to TRBD1. The J segment lost 2 bases and the V segment lost 4 bases, leaving 10 bases of the junction unmatched. The CDR3 totals 17 residues. Germline values: CDR1 MGHRA, CDR2 YSYEKL.

CDR3 in amino acids: CASSHPGIGGYTF. As DNA, the CDR3 is TGTGCCAGCAGCCATCCAGGGATAGGTGGCTACACCTTC. V is TRBV4-2 and J is TRBJ1-2, with D possibly matching TRBD1 (5 bases). V lost 3 bases to trimming and J lost 7 bases, with 12 bases between them. The CDR3 has 13 residues. Germline loops: CDR1 LGHNA, CDR2 YNFKEQ.

The CDR3 loop reads CASSRDRNYGYTF. The CDR3 DNA reads as TGTGCCAGCAGCCGGGACAGGAACTATGGCTACACCTTC. V is TRBV11-2 and J is TRBJ1-2; 8 bases agree with TRBD1. CDR1 SGHAT and CDR2 FQNNGV come from the germline V gene. Unmatched junction bases numbered 1, after V lost 5 bases and J lost 2 bases. The CDR3 spans 13 residues.

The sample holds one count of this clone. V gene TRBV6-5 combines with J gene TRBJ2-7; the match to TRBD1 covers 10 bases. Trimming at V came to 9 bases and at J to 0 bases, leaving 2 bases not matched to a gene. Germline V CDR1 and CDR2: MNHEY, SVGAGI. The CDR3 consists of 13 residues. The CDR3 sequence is CASRTGGSYEQYF. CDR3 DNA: TGTGCCAGTCGGACAGGGGGCTCCTACGAGCAGTACTTC.

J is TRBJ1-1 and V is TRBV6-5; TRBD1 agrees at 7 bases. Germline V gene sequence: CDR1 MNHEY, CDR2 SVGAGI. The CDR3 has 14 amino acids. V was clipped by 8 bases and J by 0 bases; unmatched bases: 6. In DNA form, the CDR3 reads TGTGCCAGCGGCAAGACAGGGTTGAACACTGAAGCTTTCTTT. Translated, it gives CASGKTGLNTEAFF.

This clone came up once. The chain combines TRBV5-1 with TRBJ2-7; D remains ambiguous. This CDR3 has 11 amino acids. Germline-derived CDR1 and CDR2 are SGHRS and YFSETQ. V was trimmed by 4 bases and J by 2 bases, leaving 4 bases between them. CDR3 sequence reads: CASSDPYEQYF. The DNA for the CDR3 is TGCGCCAGCAGCGATCCCTACGAGCAGTACTTC.

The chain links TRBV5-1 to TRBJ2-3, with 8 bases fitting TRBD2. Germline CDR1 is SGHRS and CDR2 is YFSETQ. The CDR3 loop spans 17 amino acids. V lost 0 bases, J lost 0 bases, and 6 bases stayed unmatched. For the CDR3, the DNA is TGCGCCAGCAGCTTGGGAGCCAGCGGGGGTAGCACAGATACGCAGTATTTT. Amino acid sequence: CASSLGASGGSTDTQYF.

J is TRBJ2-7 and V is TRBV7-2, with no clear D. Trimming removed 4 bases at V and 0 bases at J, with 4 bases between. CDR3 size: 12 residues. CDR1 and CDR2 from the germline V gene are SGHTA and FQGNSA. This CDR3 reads CASSSSSYEQYF. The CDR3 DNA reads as TGTGCCAGCAGCTCGAGCTCCTACGAGCAGTACTTC.

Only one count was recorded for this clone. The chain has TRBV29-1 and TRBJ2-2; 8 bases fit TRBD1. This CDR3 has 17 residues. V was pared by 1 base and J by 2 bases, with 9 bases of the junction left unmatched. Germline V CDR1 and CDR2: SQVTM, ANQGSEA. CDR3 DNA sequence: TGCAGCGTTGAAGGAGGGGGGACAGGAGTTAACACCGGGGAGCTGTTTTTT. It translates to CSVEGGGTGVNTGELFF.

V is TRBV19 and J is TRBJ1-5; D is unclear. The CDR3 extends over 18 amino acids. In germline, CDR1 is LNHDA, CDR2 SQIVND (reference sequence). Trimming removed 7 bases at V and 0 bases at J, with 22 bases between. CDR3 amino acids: CASTPGIGAPYSNQPQHF. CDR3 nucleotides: TGTGCCAGTACCCCCGGCATTGGAGCCCCCTATAGCAATCAGCCCCAGCATTTT.

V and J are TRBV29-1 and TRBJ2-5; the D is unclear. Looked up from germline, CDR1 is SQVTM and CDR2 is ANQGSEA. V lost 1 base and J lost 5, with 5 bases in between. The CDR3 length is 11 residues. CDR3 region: CSVEGGETQYF. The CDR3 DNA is TGCAGCGTTGAAGGTGGCGAGACCCAGTACTTC.

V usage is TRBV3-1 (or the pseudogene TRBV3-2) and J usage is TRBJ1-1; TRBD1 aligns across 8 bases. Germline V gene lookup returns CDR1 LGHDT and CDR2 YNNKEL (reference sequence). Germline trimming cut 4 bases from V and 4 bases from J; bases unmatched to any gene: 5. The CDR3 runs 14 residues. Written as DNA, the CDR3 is TGTGCCAGCAGCCCGGGACAGGATCCCACTGAAGCTTTCTTT. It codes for CASSPGQDPTEAFF.

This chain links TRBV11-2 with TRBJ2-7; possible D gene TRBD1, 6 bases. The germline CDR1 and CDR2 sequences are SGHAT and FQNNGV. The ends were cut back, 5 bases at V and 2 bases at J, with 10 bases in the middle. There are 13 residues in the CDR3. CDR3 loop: CASSPRQAYEQYF. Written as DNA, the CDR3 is TGTGCCAGCAGCCCGAGACAGGCCTACGAGCAGTACTTC.

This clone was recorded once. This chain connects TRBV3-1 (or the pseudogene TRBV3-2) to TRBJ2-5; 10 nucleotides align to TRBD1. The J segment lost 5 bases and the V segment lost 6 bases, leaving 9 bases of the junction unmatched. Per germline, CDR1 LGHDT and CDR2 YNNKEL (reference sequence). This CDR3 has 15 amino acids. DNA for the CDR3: TGTGCCAGCAGTCAGGACAGGGGGAATTCGGAGACCCAGTACTTC. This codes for CASSQDRGNSETQYF.

CDR3 protein: CASSQDWGGTMNTEAFF. The CDR3 DNA reads as TGTGCCAGCAGCCAAGATTGGGGCGGTACCATGAACACTGAAGCTTTCTTT. This rearrangement joins TRBV14 to TRBJ1-1, with TRBD1 as a possible D gene (5 bases). V was cut by 0 bases and J by 0 bases, with 14 bases left in between. The V gene's germline CDR1 is SGHDN and CDR2 FVKESK. The CDR3 length is 17 residues.

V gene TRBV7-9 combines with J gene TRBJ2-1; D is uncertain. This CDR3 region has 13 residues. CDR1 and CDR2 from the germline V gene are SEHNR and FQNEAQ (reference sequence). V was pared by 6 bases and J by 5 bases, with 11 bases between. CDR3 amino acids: CASRGKGHNEQFF. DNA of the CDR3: TGTGCCAGCAGGGGGAAAGGGCACAATGAGCAGTTCTTC. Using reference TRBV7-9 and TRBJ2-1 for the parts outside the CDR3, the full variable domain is DTGVSQNPRHKITKRGQNVTFRCDPISEHNRLYWYRQTLGQGPEFLTYFQNEAQLEKSRLLSDRFSAERPKGSFSTLEIQRTEQGDSAMYLCASRGKGHNEQFFGPGTRLTVL.

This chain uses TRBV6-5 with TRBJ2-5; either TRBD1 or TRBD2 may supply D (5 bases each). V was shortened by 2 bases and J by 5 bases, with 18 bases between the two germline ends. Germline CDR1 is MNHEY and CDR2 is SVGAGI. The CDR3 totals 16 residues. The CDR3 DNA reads TGTGCCAGCAGTTACATGGGACCGTTCGAAGTGGAGACCCAGTACTTC. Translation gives CASSYMGPFEVETQYF.

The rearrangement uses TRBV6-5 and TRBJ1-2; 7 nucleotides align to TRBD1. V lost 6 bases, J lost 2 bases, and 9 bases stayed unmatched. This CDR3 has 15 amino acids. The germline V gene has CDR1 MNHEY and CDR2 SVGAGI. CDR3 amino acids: CASSRSRDRNYGYTF. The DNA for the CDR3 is TGTGCCAGCAGCCGCAGCCGGGACAGAAACTATGGCTACACCTTC.

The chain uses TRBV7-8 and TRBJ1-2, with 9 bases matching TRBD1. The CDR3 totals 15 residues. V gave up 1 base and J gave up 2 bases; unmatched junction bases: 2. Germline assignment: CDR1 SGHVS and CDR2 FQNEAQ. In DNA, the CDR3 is TGTGCCAGCAGCTTAGAGACAGGGGGGAACTATGGCTACACCTTC. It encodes CASSLETGGNYGYTF.

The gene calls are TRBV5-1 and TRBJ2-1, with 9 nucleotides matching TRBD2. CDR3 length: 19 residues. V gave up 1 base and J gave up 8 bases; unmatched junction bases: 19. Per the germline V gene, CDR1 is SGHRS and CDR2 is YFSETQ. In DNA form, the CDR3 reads TGCGCCAGCAGCTTGAGGGGTCTAGCGGGGCCCCGCCTTAGGGATGAGCAGTTCTTC. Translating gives CASSLRGLAGPRLRDEQFF.